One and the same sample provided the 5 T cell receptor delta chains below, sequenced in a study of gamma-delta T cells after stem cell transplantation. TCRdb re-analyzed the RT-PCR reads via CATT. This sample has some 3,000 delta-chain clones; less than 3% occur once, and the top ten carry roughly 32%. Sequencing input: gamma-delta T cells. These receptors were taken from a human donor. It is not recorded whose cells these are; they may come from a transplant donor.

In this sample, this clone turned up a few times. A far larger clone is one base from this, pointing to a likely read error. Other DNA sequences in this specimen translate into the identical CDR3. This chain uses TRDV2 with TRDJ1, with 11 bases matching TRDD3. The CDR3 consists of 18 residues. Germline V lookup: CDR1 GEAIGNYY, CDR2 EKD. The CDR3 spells CACDTVEVLGDTHDKLIF. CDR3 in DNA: TGCGCCTGTGACACCGTTGAGGTCCTGGGGGATACTCACGATAAACTCATCTTT.

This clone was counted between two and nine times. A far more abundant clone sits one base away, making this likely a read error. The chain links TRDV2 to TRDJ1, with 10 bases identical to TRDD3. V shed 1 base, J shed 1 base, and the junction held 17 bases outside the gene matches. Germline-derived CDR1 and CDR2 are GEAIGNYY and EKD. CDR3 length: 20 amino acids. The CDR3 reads CACDTAYGGDTRGATDKLIF. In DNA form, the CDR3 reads TGTGCCTGTGACACGGCCTATGGGGGGGATACGCGGGGGGCCACCGATAAACTCATCTTT.

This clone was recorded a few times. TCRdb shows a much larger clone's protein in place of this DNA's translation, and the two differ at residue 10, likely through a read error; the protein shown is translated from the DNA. The CDR3 protein is CACDTVGTGRLYTDKLIF. The CDR3 DNA sequence: TGTGCCTGTGACACCGTTGGGACTGGGAGATTGTACACCGATAAACTCATCTTT. The chain links TRDV2 to TRDJ1, with D possibly being TRDD3 (6 bases). Germline CDR1 GEAIGNYY, CDR2 EKD. Trimming shortened V by 0 bases and J by 0 bases, and 19 bases separated the two germline ends. The length of the CDR3 is 18 residues.

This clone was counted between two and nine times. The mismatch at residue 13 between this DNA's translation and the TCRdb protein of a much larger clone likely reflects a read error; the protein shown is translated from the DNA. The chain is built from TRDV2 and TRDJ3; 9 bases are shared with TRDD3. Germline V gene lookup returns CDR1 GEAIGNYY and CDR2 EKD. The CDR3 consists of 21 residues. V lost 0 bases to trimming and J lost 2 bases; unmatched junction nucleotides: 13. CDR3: CACDTAGTGGPSPWDTRQMFF. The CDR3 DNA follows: TGTGCCTGTGACACCGCCGGTACTGGGGGACCAAGCCCCTGGGACACCCGACAGATGTTTTTC.

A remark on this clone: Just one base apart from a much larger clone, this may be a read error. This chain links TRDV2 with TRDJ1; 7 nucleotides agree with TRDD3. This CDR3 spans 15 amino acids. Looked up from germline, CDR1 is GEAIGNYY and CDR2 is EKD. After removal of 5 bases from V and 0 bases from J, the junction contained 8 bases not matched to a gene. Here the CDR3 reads CACVPLGGYTDKLIF. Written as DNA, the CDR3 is TGTGCCTGTGTCCCTCTGGGGGGCTACACCGATAAACTCATCTTT.